The rows below give T cell receptor beta chains drawn from one sample of a study of radiotherapy plus CTLA-4 blockade in lung cancer. The assay was immunoSEQ multiplex PCR, and TCRdb's table has in-frame clones only and misses some. Here the sample spans roughly 75,000 clones, roughly 80% being singletons. The input for sequencing was peripheral blood, taken from a patient treated with radiotherapy plus ipilimumab. The receptors originated from a human donor with non-small cell lung cancer who had stable disease on radiotherapy plus ipilimumab. The CDR3 runs from the conserved cysteine through the conserved F or W. Each record gives: clone size, J gene, CDR3 length, D gene, V gene, CDR3 DNA, CDR3 protein. A D gene is named only where the DNA matches it firmly. Where a row states a size, it is once, few, many or the class of an expanded clone; other rows omit it.

NA | TRBJ1-2 | 13 | TRBD1 | TRBV29-1 | TGCAGCGTTCTACAGGGGGCGGATAAGGGCTACACCTTC | CSVLQGADKGYTF
few | TRBJ1-3 | 11 | NA | TRBV2 | TGTGCCAGCAGTACTCAGGGGCCCATATATTTT | CASSTQGPIYF
NA | TRBJ2-1 | 17 | TRBD1 | TRBV27 | TGTGCCAGCAGTTTAAGGGCCGGGACAGGTACCTACAATGAGCAGTTCTTC | CASSLRAGTGTYNEQFF
few | TRBJ1-1 | 13 | NA | TRBV6-6 | TGTGCCAGCACCGTATGGGTCGGCACTGAAGCTTTCTTT | CASTVWVGTEAFF
NA | TRBJ2-7 | 13 | NA | TRBV6-6 | TGTGCCAGCAGTGCTGGAAGGGGCTACGAGCAGTACTTC | CASSAGRGYEQYF
NA | TRBJ2-3 | 15 | TRBD2 | TRBV7-6 | TGTGCCAGCAGCTTAGTCGCGGGGGGTGGGGATACGCAGTATTTT | CASSLVAGGGDTQYF
NA | TRBJ1-2 | 13 | NA | TRBV6-1 | TGTGCCAGCAGTGAGAGGACATTCTATGGCTACACCTTC | CASSERTFYGYTF
NA | TRBJ2-1 | 16 | NA | TRBV18 | TGTGCCAGCTCACCAGAGAGGAGACTAGACTACAATGAGCAGTTCTTC | CASSPERRLDYNEQFF
NA | TRBJ2-2 | 15 | TRBD2 | TRBV29-1 | TGCAGCGCCGGACTAGGGCAAGGAGGGGCCGGGGAGCTGTTTTTT | CSAGLGQGGAGELFF
NA | TRBJ2-3 | 14 | NA | TRBV11-2 | TGTGCCAGCAGCTTCGACAGGATCACAGATACGCAGTATTTT | CASSFDRITDTQYF
NA | TRBJ1-2 | 14 | NA | TRBV5-5 | TGTGCCAGCAGCTTGGCCGCAGGGAACTATGGCTACACCTTC | CASSLAAGNYGYTF
NA | TRBJ2-2 | 15 | NA | TRBV14 | TGTGCCAGCAGCCAACGGCTGGGGAACACCGGGGAGCTGTTTTTT | CASSQRLGNTGELFF
NA | TRBJ1-2 | 13 | TRBD1 | TRBV19 | TGTGCCAGTAGGGGGACAGGGTCCCATGGCTACACCTTC | CASRGTGSHGYTF
NA | TRBJ1-3 | 12 | NA | TRBV9 | TGTGCCAGCAGCCCCCCCGGAAACACCATATATTTT | CASSPPGNTIYF
NA | TRBJ1-4 | 14 | TRBD1 | TRBV5-4 | TGTGCCAGCAGCAAACAGGGGCGAGATGAAAAACTGTTTTTT | CASSKQGRDEKLFF
NA | TRBJ2-7 | 16 | NA | TRBV18 | TGTGCCAGCTCACCACGACCCACCCAGGGGGGCTACGAGCAGTACTTC | CASSPRPTQGGYEQYF
NA | TRBJ1-3 | 19 | TRBD1 | TRBV4-1 | TGCGCCAGCAGCCAGATTCCACTCCTCAGGGGGCGTAGGGGGAACACCATATATTTT | CASSQIPLLRGRRGNTIYF
NA | TRBJ2-1 | 13 | NA | TRBV18 | TGTGCCTGCCGGTCAGGACTCTCCAATGAGCAGTTCTTC | CACRSGLSNEQFF
NA | TRBJ2-5 | 13 | NA | TRBV30 | TGTGCCTGGAAATTGGGTAGCAGAGAGACCCAGTACTTC | CAWKLGSRETQYF
NA | TRBJ1-1 | 15 | NA | TRBV15 | TGTGCCACCAGCAGAGGGGGAAGCGGGAACACTGAAGCTTTCTTT | CATSRGGSGNTEAFF
medium-sized | TRBJ1-3 | 15 | NA | TRBV11-2 | TGTGCCAGCAGCTTTGGACGGAGCTCTGGAAACACCATATATTTT | CASSFGRSSGNTIYF
NA | TRBJ2-5 | 14 | NA | TRBV11-2 | TGTGCCAGCAGCTTCGTGGGGAGAAGCGAGACCCAGTACTTC | CASSFVGRSETQYF
NA | TRBJ2-5 | 14 | NA | TRBV30 | TGTGCCTGGAGTGGGTGGCAGGGGCAAGAGACCCAGTACTTC | CAWSGWQGQETQYF
NA | TRBJ2-2 | 15 | TRBD2 | TRBV5-1 | TGCGCCAGCAGCCCGGGAGGAGTAGGCCCCCGGGAGCTGTTTTTT | CASSPGGVGPRELFF
NA | TRBJ1-6 | 13 | NA | TRBV11-2 | TGTGCCAGCAGCCTGGACCAGAAATCACCCCTCCACTTT | CASSLDQKSPLHF
NA | TRBJ2-1 | 17 | NA | TRBV28 | TGTGCCAGCAGTTCCCCGATTTCAGCGATAAACTACAATGAGCAGTTCTTC | CASSSPISAINYNEQFF
NA | TRBJ1-1 | 15 | NA | TRBV7-6 | TGTGCCAGCAGCTTAGCGCTCAGGAGTGACACTGAAGCTTTCTTT | CASSLALRSDTEAFF
NA | TRBJ2-7 | 10 | NA | TRBV6-5 | TGTGCCTCTGTCTCCTACGAGCAGTACTTC | CASVSYEQYF
NA | TRBJ2-7 | 11 | NA | TRBV5-5 | TGTGCCAGCAGCATGAAGTACGAGCAGTACTTC | CASSMKYEQYF
few | TRBJ1-1 | 14 | NA | TRBV6-5 | TGTGCCAGCAAACCTGGCGGGGGTTGGACTGAAGCTTTCTTT | CASKPGGGWTEAFF
NA | TRBJ2-2 | 14 | NA | TRBV2 | TGTGCCAGCAGGGTAGGATTAGGAACCGGGGAGCTGTTTTTT | CASRVGLGTGELFF
NA | TRBJ2-5 | 15 | NA | TRBV7-7 | TGTGCCAGCAGCTTATACGGGGGCCAGGGAGAGACCCAGTACTTC | CASSLYGGQGETQYF
NA | TRBJ1-1 | 15 | TRBD1 | TRBV18 | TGTGCCAGCTCACCAGGACAGGGGCAGAACACTGAAGCTTTCTTT | CASSPGQGQNTEAFF
NA | TRBJ2-5 | 15 | TRBD1 | TRBV4-2 | TGTGCCAGCAGCCAAGAACGGGACAGAAAAGAGACCCAGTACTTC | CASSQERDRKETQYF
NA | TRBJ1-1 | 16 | NA | TRBV7-9 | TGTGCCAGCCGGCCCGACAGATTAGCAGTGAACACTGAAGCTTTCTTT | CASRPDRLAVNTEAFF
NA | TRBJ1-6 | 16 | NA | TRBV19 | TGTGCCAGTAGTATTAGAGGGCAGGGGCGGCATTCACCCCTCCACTTT | CASSIRGQGRHSPLHF
NA | TRBJ2-7 | 14 | NA | TRBV27 | TGTGCCAGCAGTCCCCAACGAGCGACCTACGAGCAGTACTTC | CASSPQRATYEQYF
NA | TRBJ2-1 | 16 | TRBD2 | TRBV5-1 | TGCGCCAGCAGCCTCCTAGCGGGAGGGGGATACAATGAGCAGTTCTTC | CASSLLAGGGYNEQFF
NA | TRBJ2-5 | 16 | NA | TRBV18 | TGTGCCAGCTCACCACCCGATACAGGGTTCCAAGAGACCCAGTACTTC | CASSPPDTGFQETQYF
NA | TRBJ1-2 | 14 | NA | TRBV5-6 | TGTGCCAGCAGCTTGTCGGGACATAGCTATGGCTACACCTTC | CASSLSGHSYGYTF
NA | TRBJ2-1 | 17 | NA | TRBV28 | TGTGCCAGCAGTTCCAGCATCTCCGCCCGATCCTACAATGAGCAGTTCTTC | CASSSSISARSYNEQFF
NA | TRBJ2-3 | 16 | TRBD2 | TRBV11-2 | TGTGCCAGCAGCTTAGTGGGTAGCGGGAGCACAGATACGCAGTATTTT | CASSLVGSGSTDTQYF
NA | TRBJ1-5 | 13 | TRBD1 | TRBV5-1 | TGCGCCAGCAGTTTGGACAGGGAATCAGCCCAGCATTTT | CASSLDRESAQHF
NA | TRBJ2-1 | 14 | NA | TRBV11-3 | TGTGCCAGCAGCTTAGGTCAGACCTACAATGAGCAGTTCTTC | CASSLGQTYNEQFF
NA | TRBJ2-1 | 17 | TRBD2 | TRBV28 | TGTGCCAGCAGTCCAGGGGGACTAGCGGGATTTCACAATGAGCAGTTCTTC | CASSPGGLAGFHNEQFF
NA | TRBJ1-4 | 16 | NA | TRBV5-1 | TGCGCCAGCAGCTTGAGGGCTGACGCGGGTTGGGAAAAACTGTTTTTT | CASSLRADAGWEKLFF
NA | TRBJ2-2 | 15 | NA | TRBV5-1 | TGCGCCAGCAGCAAGAACAGGGATTGGACCGGGGAGCTGTTTTTT | CASSKNRDWTGELFF
few | TRBJ2-3 | 15 | TRBD2 | TRBV28 | TGTGCCAGCAGTACCGGGACTAGCGGGGCAGATACGCAGTATTTT | CASSTGTSGADTQYF